One TCR beta chain is described in this entry. The source of the sample is a study of T cells after somatic rescue of genetic block. Produced via immunoSEQ multiplex PCR; TCRdb's table is partial and in-frame only. Of more than 13,000 clones in the sample, about three quarters were seen once. Germline-derived CDR1 and CDR2 are SGDLS and YYNGEE. The CDR3 is 15 amino acids. Losses at the gene ends were 1 base for V and 3 bases for J; bases not matched to a gene: 3. The V and J genes are TRBV9 and TRBJ2-1; TRBD2 matches 8 bases. The clonotype was recovered from a man between 18 and 29 years old. Sequenced material: peripheral blood mononuclear cells (PBMCs). As DNA, the CDR3 is TGTGCCAGCAGCGTACAGACTAGCGACTACAATGAGCAGTTCTTC. Residues: CASSVQTSDYNEQFF. Full variable domain (missing parts from reference TRBV9 and TRBJ2-1): DSGVTQTPKHLITATGQRVTLRCSPRSGDLSVYWYQQSLDQGLQFLIQYYNGEERAKGNILERFSAQQFPDLHSELNLSSLELGDSALYFCASSVQTSDYNEQFFGPGTRLTVL.